What follows is one T cell receptor beta chain and its context. Its antigen remains unidentified. Per-base qualities were not stored, and no clone one base away is much larger. This specimen belongs to a study of blood T cell repertoires in COVID-19 (dated by TCRdb to 2019 to 2021). Study-level background: Collaborator samples came from the United States, Italy and Spain and covered acute and convalescent phases of COVID-19. The prospective study material was composed of cDNA or gDNA derived from T cells, B-cell-depleted T cells, or PBMCs. The dataset comprised deeply sampled blood TCRbeta repertoires from subjects exposed to, actively infected with, or recovered from COVID-19. A freely available public database, intended as a resource for researchers studying the immune response to SARS-CoV-2, is where the repertoires were released. Samples were obtained from the ongoing ImmuneRACE study (first 160 participants) and from about 1,300 subjects provided by 6 global collaborators. The sample metadata nearly always contained a de-identified subject ID, COVID-19 status, age in years and sex. Where available, HLA class I and class II types were obtained from metadata supplied by the sample provider rather than from assay-based typing.

Each collaborating institution followed its own protocols to collect whole blood in K2EDTA tubes. Collaborator samples were shipped for TCRbeta analysis as frozen whole blood, isolated PBMCs, or DNA extracted from either sample type. The CDR3 runs 14 residues from the cysteine to the phenylalanine. Of the read, only the CDR3 DNA is kept; its 42 bases are in frame from base 1. V is shortened by 10 bases, J by 8 bases, and the region joining them spans 23 bases. CDR1 and CDR2 (MDHEN, SYDVKM) derive from the germline V gene. The immunoSEQ Assay, a bias-controlled multiplex PCR, was used to amplify TCRbeta CDR3 regions from genomic DNA. The study's processing was this. Within the assay, amplification of reference gene primers was used to estimate how many nucleated cells each sample contained. To quantify the absolute abundance of each unique TCRbeta CDR3 rearrangement, sequence reads were collapsed and filtered. For each sample, productive Simpson clonality was calculated as the square root of Simpson's diversity index over productive rearrangements. TCRdb stores this immuneACCESS table with in-frame sequences only. Part of the clones is absent; in the studies checked, under half of the shortfall reflects unresolved V genes, and no reason is known for the rest. V, J and clone size were drawn from that table, and D and trimming were deduced from the DNA. In all, the sample holds more than 45,000 clones, and around 85% of those were seen once. The ten most abundant clones make up around 17% of the sample.

Overall study outcomes, separate from this receptor: How much clinical and demographic metadata was included differed by source and by participant, and the metadata was provided uncurated.

The receptor was derived from a human donor in a cohort sampled during active COVID-19. Recombination connected TRBV28 to TRBJ1-2, and TRBD1 may be the D gene, going by 5 matching bases. Specimen: peripheral blood. The CDR3 reads CATWTLDSGKGYTF. The nucleotide sequence reads as follows: TGTGCCACCTGGACCCTCGACAGTGGAAAAGGCTACACCTTC.